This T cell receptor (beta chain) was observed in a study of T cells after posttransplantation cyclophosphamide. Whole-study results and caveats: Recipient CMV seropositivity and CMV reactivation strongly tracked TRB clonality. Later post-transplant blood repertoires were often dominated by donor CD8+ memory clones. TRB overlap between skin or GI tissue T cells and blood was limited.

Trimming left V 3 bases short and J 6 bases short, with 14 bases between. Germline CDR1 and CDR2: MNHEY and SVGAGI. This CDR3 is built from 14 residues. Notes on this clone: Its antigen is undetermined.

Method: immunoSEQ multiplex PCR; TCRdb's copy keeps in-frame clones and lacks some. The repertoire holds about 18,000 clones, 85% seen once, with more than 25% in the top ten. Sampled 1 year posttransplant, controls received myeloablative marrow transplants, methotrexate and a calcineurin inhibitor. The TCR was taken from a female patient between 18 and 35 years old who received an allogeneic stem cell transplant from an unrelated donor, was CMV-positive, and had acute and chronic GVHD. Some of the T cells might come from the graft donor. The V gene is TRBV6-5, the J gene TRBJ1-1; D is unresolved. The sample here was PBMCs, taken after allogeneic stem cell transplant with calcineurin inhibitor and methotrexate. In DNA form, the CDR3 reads TGTGCCAGCAGTTATGGCGGAGAATCGGCTGAAGCTTTCTTT. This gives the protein CASSYGGESAEAFF.